The entry below gives a single T cell receptor (beta chain) sequence along with its context. The target antigen is unknown. Between the trimmed V and J ends, which lost 5 bases and 6 bases, there was a span of 11 bases. The CDR3 consists of 13 residues. CDR1 and CDR2 from the germline V gene are SGHDT and YYEEEE. The sample belongs to a study of OX40 agonist ivuxolimab in advanced cancers. Across the whole study: Aged about 20 to 80 with a mean of approximately 57 years, they were around 85% male.

Study conclusions and caveats: Fewer expanded clones were found on average in CD4+ than in CD8+ T cells.

Data came from immunoSEQ multiplex PCR; TCRdb stores just in-frame clones and leaves some out. The table has roughly 86,000 clones, around 90% seen once; the top ten hold 6.5% to 8.5%. Sequenced material: CD4+ or CD8+ T cells sorted from blood, taken in a trial of the OX40 agonist ivuxolimab. This clonotype was sampled from an adult with an advanced solid tumor such as melanoma, head and neck, liver or kidney cancer. The chain recombines TRBV5-6 with TRBJ2-2, with a possible D match to TRBD1 (6 bases). As DNA, the CDR3 is TGTGCCAGCAGGCCACAGGGTTCCGGGGAGCTGTTTTTT. It encodes CASRPQGSGELFF.